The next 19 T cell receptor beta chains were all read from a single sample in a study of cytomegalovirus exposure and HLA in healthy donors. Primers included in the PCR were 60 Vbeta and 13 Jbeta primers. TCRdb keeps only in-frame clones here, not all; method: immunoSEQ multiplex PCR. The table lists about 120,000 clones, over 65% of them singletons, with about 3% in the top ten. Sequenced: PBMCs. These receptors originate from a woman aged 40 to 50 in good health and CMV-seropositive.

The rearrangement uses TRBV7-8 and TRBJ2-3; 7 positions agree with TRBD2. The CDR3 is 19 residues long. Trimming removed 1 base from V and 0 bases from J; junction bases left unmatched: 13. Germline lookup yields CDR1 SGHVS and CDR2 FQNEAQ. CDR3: CASSLGLAGRRTSTDTQYF. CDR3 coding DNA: TGTGCCAGCAGCTTAGGTTTAGCGGGCCGGAGAACTAGCACAGATACGCAGTATTTT.

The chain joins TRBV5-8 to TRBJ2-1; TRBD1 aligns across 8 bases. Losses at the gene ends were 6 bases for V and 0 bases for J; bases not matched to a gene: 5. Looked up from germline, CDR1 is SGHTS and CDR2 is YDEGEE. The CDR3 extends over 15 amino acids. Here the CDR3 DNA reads TGTGCCAGCATCCCAGGGGGCCTCTCCTACAATGAGCAGTTCTTC. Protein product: CASIPGGLSYNEQFF.

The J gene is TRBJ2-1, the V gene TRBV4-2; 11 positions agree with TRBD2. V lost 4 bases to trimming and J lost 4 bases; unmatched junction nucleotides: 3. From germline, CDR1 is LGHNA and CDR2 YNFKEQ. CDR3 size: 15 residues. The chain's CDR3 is CASSPRTSGYNEQFF. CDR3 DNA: TGTGCCAGCAGCCCAAGGACTAGCGGGTACAATGAGCAGTTCTTC.

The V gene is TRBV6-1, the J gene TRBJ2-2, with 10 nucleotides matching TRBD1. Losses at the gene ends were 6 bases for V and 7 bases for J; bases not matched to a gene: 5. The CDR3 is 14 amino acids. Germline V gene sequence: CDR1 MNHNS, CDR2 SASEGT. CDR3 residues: CASRGQGPGGELFF. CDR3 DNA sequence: TGTGCCAGCAGGGGACAGGGGCCCGGCGGGGAGCTGTTTTTT.

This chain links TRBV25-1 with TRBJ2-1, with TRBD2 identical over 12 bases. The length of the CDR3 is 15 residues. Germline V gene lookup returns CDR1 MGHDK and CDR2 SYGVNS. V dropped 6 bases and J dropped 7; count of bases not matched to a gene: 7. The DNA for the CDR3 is TGTGCCAGCAGCTTGGGCACTAGCGGGAGGAATGAGCAGTTCTTC. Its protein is CASSLGTSGRNEQFF.

CDR3 residues: CASSLLLAGDTGELFF. The CDR3 DNA follows: TGTGCCAGCAGCTTGCTACTAGCGGGGGACACCGGGGAGCTGTTTTTT. J is TRBJ2-2 and V is TRBV7-6; TRBD2 agrees at 11 bases. J lost 3 bases, V lost 3 bases, and 3 bases had no gene match. Germline lookup yields CDR1 SGHVS and CDR2 FNYEAQ. The CDR3 contains 16 residues.

CDR3 sequence (DNA): TGTGCCAGCAGCGTAGGGCTAGCGGGAGGGTACCAAGAGACCCAGTACTTC. This codes for CASSVGLAGGYQETQYF. V usage is TRBV9 and J usage is TRBJ2-5; 12 bases match TRBD2. Germline loops: CDR1 SGDLS, CDR2 YYNGEE. V lost 0 bases and J lost 0; bases outside the gene matches: 3. CDR3 size: 17 residues.

This CDR3 is CASSGTRKDLGTDTQYF. CDR3 nucleotide sequence: TGTGCCAGCTCGGGGACACGGAAGGATTTGGGCACAGATACGCAGTATTTT. The chain carries TRBV2 and TRBJ2-3; tentatively, D is TRBD1 (6 bases). V lost 8 bases and J 1 base, leaving 22 bases between the germline ends. There are 17 residues in the CDR3. The V gene's germline CDR1 is SNHLY and CDR2 FYNNEI.

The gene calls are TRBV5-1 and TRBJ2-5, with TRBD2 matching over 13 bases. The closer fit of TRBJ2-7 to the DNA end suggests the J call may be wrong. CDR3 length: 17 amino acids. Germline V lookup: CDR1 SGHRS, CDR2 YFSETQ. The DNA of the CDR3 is TGCGCCAGCAGCTTGGGTACTAGCGGGAGGGCAGCCTACGAGCAGTACTTC. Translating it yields CASSLGTSGRAAYEQYF.

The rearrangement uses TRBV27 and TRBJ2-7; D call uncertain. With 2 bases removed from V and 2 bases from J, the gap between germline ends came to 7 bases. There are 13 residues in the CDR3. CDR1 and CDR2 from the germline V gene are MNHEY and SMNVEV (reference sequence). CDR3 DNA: TGTGCCAGCAGTTTAACAGAGACCTACGAGCAGTACTTC. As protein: CASSLTETYEQYF.

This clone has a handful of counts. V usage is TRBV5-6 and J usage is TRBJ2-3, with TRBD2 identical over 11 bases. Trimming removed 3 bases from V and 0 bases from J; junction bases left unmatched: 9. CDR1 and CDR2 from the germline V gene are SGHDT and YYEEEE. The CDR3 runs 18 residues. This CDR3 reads CASSSLLAGDPSTDTQYF. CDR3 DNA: TGTGCCAGCAGCTCCCTACTAGCGGGGGACCCTAGCACAGATACGCAGTATTTT.

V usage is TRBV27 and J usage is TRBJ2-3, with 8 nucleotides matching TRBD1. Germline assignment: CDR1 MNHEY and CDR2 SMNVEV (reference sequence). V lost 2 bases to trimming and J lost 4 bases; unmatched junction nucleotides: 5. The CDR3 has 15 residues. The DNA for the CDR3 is TGTGCCAGCAGTTTACCAGGGGGCGTATCAGATACGCAGTATTTT. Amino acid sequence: CASSLPGGVSDTQYF.

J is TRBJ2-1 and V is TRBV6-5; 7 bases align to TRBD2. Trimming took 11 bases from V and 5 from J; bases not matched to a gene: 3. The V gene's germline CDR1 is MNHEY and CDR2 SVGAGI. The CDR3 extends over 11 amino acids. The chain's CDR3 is CACGRNNEQFF. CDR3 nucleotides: TGTGCCTGCGGGAGAAACAATGAGCAGTTCTTC.

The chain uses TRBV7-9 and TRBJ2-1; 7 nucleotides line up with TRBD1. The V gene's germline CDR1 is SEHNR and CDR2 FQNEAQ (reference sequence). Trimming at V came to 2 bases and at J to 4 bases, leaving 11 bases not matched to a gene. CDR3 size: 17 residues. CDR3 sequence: CASSLFLGQALYNEQFF. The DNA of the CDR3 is TGTGCCAGCAGCTTATTCTTAGGACAGGCCCTATACAATGAGCAGTTCTTC.

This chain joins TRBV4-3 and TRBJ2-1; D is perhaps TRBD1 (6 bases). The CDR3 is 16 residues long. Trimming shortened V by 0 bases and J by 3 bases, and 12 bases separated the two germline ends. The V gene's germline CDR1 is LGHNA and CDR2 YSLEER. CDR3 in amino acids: CASSQDLQGGYNEQFF. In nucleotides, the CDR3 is TGCGCCAGCAGCCAAGATTTACAGGGTGGCTACAATGAGCAGTTCTTC.

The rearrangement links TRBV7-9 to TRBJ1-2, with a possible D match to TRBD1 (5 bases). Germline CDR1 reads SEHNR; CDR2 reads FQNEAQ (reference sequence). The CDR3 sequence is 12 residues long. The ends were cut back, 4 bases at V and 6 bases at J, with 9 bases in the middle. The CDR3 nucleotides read TGTGCCAGCAGCTCGTCGACAGATGGCTACACCTTC. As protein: CASSSSTDGYTF.

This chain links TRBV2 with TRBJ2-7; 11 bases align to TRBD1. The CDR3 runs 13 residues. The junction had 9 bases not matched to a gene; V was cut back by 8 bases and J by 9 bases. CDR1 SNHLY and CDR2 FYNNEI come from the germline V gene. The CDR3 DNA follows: TGTGCCAGCCAGGGGACAGGGGGTGGCGGGCAGTACTTC. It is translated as CASQGTGGGGQYF.

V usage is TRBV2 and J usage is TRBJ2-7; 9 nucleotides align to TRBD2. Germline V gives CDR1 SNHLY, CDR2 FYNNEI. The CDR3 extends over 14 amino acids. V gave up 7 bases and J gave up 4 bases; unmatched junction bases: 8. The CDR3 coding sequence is TGTGCCAGCACCCGTGGCGGGAGGGTGTACGAGCAGTACTTC. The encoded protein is CASTRGGRVYEQYF.

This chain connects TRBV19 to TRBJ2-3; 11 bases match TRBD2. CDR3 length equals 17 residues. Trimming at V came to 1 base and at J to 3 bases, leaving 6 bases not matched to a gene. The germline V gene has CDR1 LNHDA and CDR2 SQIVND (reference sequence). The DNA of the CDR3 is TGTGCCAGTAGTATAGGGGCTAGCGGGGGGACGACAGATACGCAGTATTTT. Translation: CASSIGASGGTTDTQYF.